This record covers a single TCR beta chain. As yet, its antigen is unknown. In germline, CDR1 is SGHDT, CDR2 YYEEEE. The ends were cut back, 5 bases at V and 3 bases at J, with 17 bases in the middle. The length of the CDR3 is 15 residues. Measured with immunoSEQ multiplex PCR; TCRdb has only the in-frame clones, and not every one. The repertoire has 100,000 or so clones, about 86% of them found once; the top ten carry just under 6.5%. This entry belongs to a study of T cell responses to AZD1222 COVID-19 vaccine. Broader study findings: Close to half of spike-specific TCRs reportedly recognize unmutated variant regions. An increase in Spike-specific TCR breadth and depth was observed after two AZD1222 doses.

The genes are TRBV5-6 and TRBJ2-5, with a possible D match to TRBD1 (6 bases). The specimen was peripheral blood, collected on day 0 of AZD1222 vaccination. The source of this sequence is an adult in good health. The CDR3 bases are TGTGCCAGCAGTCATCCGGAAGGGGGAGAAGAGACCCAGTACTTC. Translating it yields CASSHPEGGEETQYF.